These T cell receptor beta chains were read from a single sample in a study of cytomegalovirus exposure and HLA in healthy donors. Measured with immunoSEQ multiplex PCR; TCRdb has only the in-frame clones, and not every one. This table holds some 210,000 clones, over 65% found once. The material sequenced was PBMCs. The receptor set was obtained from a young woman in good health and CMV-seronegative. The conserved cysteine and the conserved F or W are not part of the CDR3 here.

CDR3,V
ASSRIATGGIYGYT,TRBV11-2
ASSGQGCH,TRBV6-1
SVKPGGRYEQY,TRBV29-1
ASSTTPTGGNYGYT,TRBV5-1
ASSPSQEQY,TRBV7-8
ASSLKGTGQTSRAF,TRBV5-1
ATSRDLGTGVNEQF,TRBV15
ASRTSGSGGEQF,TRBV6-6
ASSFGYRDGTEAF,TRBV5-6
ASSYSGQYGYT,TRBV6-5
AWMGLSNTGELF,TRBV30
ASSLASNGRDYEQY,TRBV5-1
ASSLAGSTDTQY,TRBV5-6
ASSLGTSGNEQF,TRBV5-1
ASPPGPSRHNEQF,TRBV28
ASSLSGLGGNEQF,TRBV7-3
ASSEEQGTSSWSNYGYT,TRBV6-1
ASSCLGALAQRIYEQY,TRBV27
ATKGQGQETQY,TRBV6-6
ASSLRTDGYT,TRBV28
ASSLRGQETQY,TRBV5-6
AEGSQLNTEAF,TRBV30
ASSSGGYEQY,TRBV5-6
ASSGRSGTTEAF,TRBV9
ATSTGTSGPETQY,TRBV15
ASSDQAFYGYT,TRBV28
ASSLGREIPYGYT,TRBV27
ASSRLDRAGGYT,TRBV5-1
ASSVPDVTDTQY,TRBV9
ATRGHGGELF,TRBV25-1
ASSGQNNSPLH,TRBV2
ASSSSGSYEQY,TRBV7-7
ASSDSGAGNIQY,TRBV2
ASSLDGLAGSYNEQF,TRBV7-6
ASSGASGGTDTQY,TRBV9
ASSLGGRSHEQY,TRBV7-9
ASSLDSIGGDTQY,TRBV5-1
ASTDEAGGSYEQY,TRBV2
ASSLTGTSGNTIY,TRBV27
ASSLGNRGVQETQY,TRBV7-2
SGGTGGGETQY,TRBV29-1
ASSRGQRSYT,TRBV6-5
ASSMGRSSYNEQF,TRBV19
ATSRDNPTDEQF,TRBV15